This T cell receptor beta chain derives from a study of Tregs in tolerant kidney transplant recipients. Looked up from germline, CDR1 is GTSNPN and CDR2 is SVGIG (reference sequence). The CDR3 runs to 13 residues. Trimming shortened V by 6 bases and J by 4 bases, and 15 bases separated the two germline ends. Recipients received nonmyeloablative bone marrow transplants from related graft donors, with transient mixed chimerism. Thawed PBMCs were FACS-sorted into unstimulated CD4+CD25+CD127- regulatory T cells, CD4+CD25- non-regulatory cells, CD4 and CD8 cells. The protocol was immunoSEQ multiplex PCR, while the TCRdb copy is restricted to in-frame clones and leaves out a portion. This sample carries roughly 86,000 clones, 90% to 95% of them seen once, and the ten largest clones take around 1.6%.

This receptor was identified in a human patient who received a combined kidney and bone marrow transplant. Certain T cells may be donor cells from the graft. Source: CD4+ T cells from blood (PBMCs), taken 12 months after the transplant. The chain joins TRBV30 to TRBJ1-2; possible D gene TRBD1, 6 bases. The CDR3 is CACTPDRGYGYTF. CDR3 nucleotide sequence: TGTGCCTGTACTCCGGACAGAGGCTATGGCTACACCTTC.